Following are 17 T cell receptor beta chains from one sample sequenced in a study of shared clonotypes between healthy human individuals. Here immunoSEQ multiplex PCR was the method, and the copy in TCRdb shows in-frame clones only, minus some. The sample has about 700,000 clones, around 74% seen once; the top ten hold over 1.5%. The sample consisted of memory CD4+ T cells sorted from blood. Subset described: CD45RA-negative fraction. Receptors were obtained from a woman in her 30s in good health.

This chain connects TRBV19 to TRBJ2-5, with TRBD1 matching 9 bases. The CDR3 runs 15 residues. V lost 5 bases, J lost 4 bases, and 8 bases stayed unmatched. Germline V lookup: CDR1 LNHDA, CDR2 SQIVND (reference sequence). The chain's CDR3 is CASSYGTGWTETQYF. The CDR3 coding sequence is TGTGCCAGTAGTTACGGGACAGGGTGGACAGAGACCCAGTACTTC.

The chain is built from TRBV11-2 and TRBJ2-7; 9 positions agree with TRBD2. The CDR3 covers 15 residues. Germline CDR1 and CDR2: SGHAT and FQNNGV. The trim removed 0 bases at V and 6 bases at J, leaving 6 bases unmatched. The CDR3: CASSLELAGVREQYF. The CDR3 coding sequence is TGTGCCAGCAGCTTAGAATTAGCGGGAGTTCGCGAGCAGTACTTC.

The chain is built from TRBV2 and TRBJ2-3; 7 positions match TRBD2. The CDR3 consists of 13 residues. After removal of 8 bases from V and 2 bases from J, the junction contained 4 bases not matched to a gene. Germline lookup yields CDR1 SNHLY and CDR2 FYNNEI. The CDR3 nucleotides read TGTGCCAGCGAGGGAGGGAACACAGATACGCAGTATTTT. Amino acids: CASEGGNTDTQYF.

V is TRBV6-6 and J is TRBJ1-3; a possible D gene is TRBD1 (5 bases). V dropped 3 bases and J dropped 4 bases, with 10 bases sitting between them. The CDR3 loop spans 14 amino acids. Germline V gene sequence: CDR1 MNHNY, CDR2 SVGAGI (reference sequence). CDR3 sequence (DNA): TGTGCCAGCAGTTATCGGGGGGTAGGAAACACCATATATTTT. Residues: CASSYRGVGNTIYF.

This chain connects TRBV27 to TRBJ1-4; no clear D gene. Germline-derived CDR1 and CDR2 are MNHEY and SMNVEV (reference sequence). The CDR3 covers 15 residues. Trimming pared 5 bases from V and 8 bases from J, leaving 18 bases between. The DNA of the CDR3 is TGTGCCAGCAGTCGGCTAGAAGGGTCGTCCGAAAAACTGTTTTTT. Its translation: CASSRLEGSSEKLFF.

This clone was seen only a few times. Other DNA sequences in the sample encode the same CDR3. V and J are TRBV15 and TRBJ1-2, with D possibly matching TRBD1 (5 bases). V dropped 0 bases and J dropped 4 bases, with 9 bases sitting between them. Germline CDR1 and CDR2: LNHNV and YYDKDF (reference sequence). The CDR3 has 14 residues. The CDR3 DNA follows: TGTGCCACCAGCAGAGACAGGGACGGCTATGGCTACACCTTC. Translated, it gives CATSRDRDGYGYTF.

V is TRBV28 and J is TRBJ2-1; 8 nucleotides agree with TRBD1. This CDR3 has 13 residues. Trimming took 5 bases from V and 9 from J; bases not matched to a gene: 6. Germline V gives CDR1 MDHEN, CDR2 SYDVKM. The CDR3 loop is CASSLQGVGEQFF. In DNA form, the CDR3 reads TGTGCCAGCAGTCTACAGGGGGTGGGTGAGCAGTTCTTC.

As concerns this clone: Distinct nucleotide sequences in the sample also encode this CDR3. The chain has TRBV7-9 and TRBJ1-1; no firm D call. The CDR3 has 12 residues. From germline, CDR1 is SEHNR and CDR2 FQNEAQ (reference sequence). The V and J ends lost 3 bases and 6 bases respectively, with 8 bases between them. In DNA form, the CDR3 reads TGTGCCAGCAGCTTCCCCGACCCTGAAGCTTTCTTT. Translated, it gives CASSFPDPEAFF.

The V call is TRBV6-4, the J call TRBJ2-3, with 7 bases matching TRBD2. The germline V gene encodes CDR1 MRHNA and CDR2 SNTAGT. This CDR3 spans 15 amino acids. V was clipped by 3 bases and J by 3 bases; unmatched bases: 6. DNA for the CDR3: TGTGCCAGCAGTGAAGGCGGGAGAGAAACAGATACGCAGTATTTT. Its protein product is CASSEGGRETDTQYF.

This clone was detected only a few times. Other DNA sequences in the sample encode the same CDR3. The chain has TRBV5-6 and TRBJ2-7, with TRBD1 identical over 9 bases. Trimming took 0 bases from V and 5 from J; bases not matched to a gene: 0. Per the germline V gene, CDR1 is SGHDT and CDR2 is YYEEEE. The length of the CDR3 is 13 residues. The CDR3 DNA follows: TGTGCCAGCAGCTTGGGGACAGGGGACGAGCAGTACTTC. Its protein product is CASSLGTGDEQYF.

The J gene is TRBJ1-5, the V gene TRBV2; D uncertain. V was pared by 8 bases and J by 7 bases, with 27 bases between. The CDR3 sequence is 17 residues long. Looked up from germline, CDR1 is SNHLY and CDR2 is FYNNEI. The CDR3 reads CASSTPRSRGTRQPQHF. The CDR3 region has the DNA TGTGCCAGCTCTACCCCCAGGTCACGGGGAACGAGGCAGCCCCAGCATTTT.

In this sample, this clone turned up a few times. The chain is built from TRBV25-1 and TRBJ2-1; D is undetermined. V shed 4 bases and J shed 5 bases, with 9 bases lying between them. Germline assignment: CDR1 MGHDK and CDR2 SYGVNS. The CDR3 covers 13 residues. The CDR3: CASSGRTDNEQFF. CDR3 DNA sequence: TGTGCCAGCAGTGGACGGACCGACAATGAGCAGTTCTTC.

The chain recombines TRBV6-1 with TRBJ2-7; unclear D gene. V was shortened by 6 bases and J by 1 base, with 7 bases between the two germline ends. The CDR3 is 12 residues long. Looked up from germline, CDR1 is MNHNS and CDR2 is SASEGT. Here the CDR3 DNA reads TGTGCCAGCAGGGCAGAGTCCTACGAGCAGTACTTC. Translating it yields CASRAESYEQYF.

The CDR3 loop is CASSPHVGNQPQHF. The CDR3 DNA reads TGTGCCAGCAGCCCCCACGTTGGCAATCAGCCCCAGCATTTT. The chain recombines TRBV28 with TRBJ1-5, with D hard to call. CDR3 length equals 14 residues. CDR1 and CDR2 (germline): MDHEN, SYDVKM. Between the trimmed V and J ends, which lost 6 bases and 2 bases, there was a span of 11 bases.

The table lists this clone with a count of one. This rearrangement joins TRBV28 to TRBJ1-1, with unresolved D. The CDR3 is 13 residues long. Trimming shortened V by 4 bases and J by 8 bases, and 14 bases separated the two germline ends. Per the germline V gene, CDR1 is MDHEN and CDR2 is SYDVKM. The CDR3 region has the DNA TGTGCCAGCAGTTCCCGTTTGCCAGAGGAAGCTTTCTTT. Amino acids: CASSSRLPEEAFF.

This chain joins TRBV6-1 and TRBJ2-1, with 8 bases lining up with TRBD1. CDR3 length: 15 amino acids. In germline, CDR1 is MNHNS, CDR2 SASEGT. J gave up 8 bases and V 3 bases, and 9 bases lay outside the gene matches. The CDR3 is CASSDPDRVRDEQFF. CDR3 bases: TGTGCCAGCAGTGACCCGGACAGGGTTCGGGATGAGCAGTTCTTC.

The V and J genes are TRBV28 and TRBJ2-7, with TRBD1 as a possible D gene (5 bases). This CDR3 has 12 residues. The V end lost 4 bases, the J end lost 5 bases, and 9 bases lay between the germline ends. CDR1 is MDHEN, CDR2 SYDVKM, per germline. Here the CDR3 reads CASSSQGDEQYF. The CDR3 bases are TGTGCCAGCAGTTCCCAGGGTGACGAGCAGTACTTC. Complete variable domain (other parts from reference TRBV28 and TRBJ2-7): DVKVTQSSRYLVKRTGEKVFLECVQDMDHENMFWYRQDPGLGLRLIYFSYDVKMKEKGDIPEGYSVSREKKERFSLILESASTNQTSMYLCASSSQGDEQYFGPGTRLTVT.